What follows are 3 T cell receptor beta chains derived from one specimen sequenced in a study of cytomegalovirus exposure and HLA in healthy donors. PCR was performed using 60 Vbeta and 13 Jbeta primers. TCRdb's copy holds only in-frame clones and misses some; the assay was immunoSEQ multiplex PCR. Among some 190,000 clones listed, around three quarters were seen once. The sequenced material came from PBMCs. These receptors came from a woman in her 30s in good health and CMV-seropositive.

This clone was counted between two and nine times. The chain links TRBV12-5 to TRBJ1-2; TRBD1 matches 7 bases. The CDR3 length is 14 residues. Germline loops: CDR1 LGHNT, CDR2 FRNRAP. The junction had 5 bases not matched to a gene; V was cut back by 5 bases and J by 2 bases. CDR3 sequence: CASGPDRWNYGYTF. As DNA, the CDR3 is TGTGCTAGTGGTCCGGACAGGTGGAACTATGGCTACACCTTC.

V gene TRBV13 combines with J gene TRBJ2-1, with unresolved D. The V and J ends lost 2 bases and 4 bases respectively, with 12 bases between them. Per the germline V gene, CDR1 is PRHDT and CDR2 is FYEKMQ (reference sequence). The CDR3 length is 15 residues. The CDR3 region has the DNA TGTGCCAGCAGCTTAAAAAGCTCCCCTTACAATGAGCAGTTCTTC. Residues: CASSLKSSPYNEQFF.

The chain links TRBV27 to TRBJ2-7, with a possible D match to TRBD2 (7 bases). Trimming took off 4 bases at V and 1 base at J, with 11 bases between the two ends. Looked up from germline, CDR1 is MNHEY and CDR2 is SMNVEV (reference sequence). CDR3 length equals 14 residues. In DNA, the CDR3 is TGTGCCAGCAGTTGGGGGGGGGCTTCCTACGAGCAGTACTTC. Translation gives CASSWGGASYEQYF.